The next 9 T cell receptor beta chains were all read from a single sample in a study of T cell responses to AZD1222 COVID-19 vaccine. Assay: immunoSEQ multiplex PCR; the TCRdb copy retains only in-frame clones and omits some. The sample holds roughly 35,000 clones, 85% to 90% seen once. Sequencing was performed on peripheral blood, taken 28 days after the second AZD1222 dose. All receptors derive from an adult who received the AZD1222 COVID-19 vaccine.

This chain connects TRBV3-1 (or the pseudogene TRBV3-2) to TRBJ2-2; D is unresolved. Trimming stripped 0 bases from V and 9 bases from J, with 11 bases between. The CDR3 loop spans 14 amino acids. Per the germline V gene, CDR1 is LGHDT and CDR2 is YNNKEL (reference sequence). DNA for the CDR3: TGTGCCAGCAGCCAAGATTGGGCTACCTGGGAGCTGTTTTTT. It specifies CASSQDWATWELFF.

The chain couples TRBV18 to TRBJ2-1; 7 nucleotides align to TRBD2. The CDR3 loop spans 17 amino acids. V was clipped by 2 bases and J by 7 bases; unmatched bases: 14. CDR1 and CDR2 from the germline V gene are KGHSH and LQKENI. The CDR3 bases are TGTGCCAGCTCACCAGAAAGGGGAGGACTAGGGCTAAATGAGCAGTTCTTC. It codes for CASSPERGGLGLNEQFF.

The gene calls are TRBV9 and TRBJ2-1, with 10 bases identical to TRBD2. With 0 bases clipped from V and 0 bases from J, the junction kept 9 bases outside the gene matches. CDR3 length equals 19 residues. The germline V gene has CDR1 SGDLS and CDR2 YYNGEE. CDR3 sequence reads: CASSVDPSGSFGSYNEQFF. The DNA for the CDR3 is TGTGCCAGCAGCGTAGACCCTAGCGGGAGTTTTGGCTCCTACAATGAGCAGTTCTTC.

This clone has only a few counts. This chain joins TRBV11-2 and TRBJ2-7; a weak D match, TRBD1 (5 bases). Germline CDR1 SGHAT, CDR2 FQNNGV. This CDR3 spans 14 amino acids. The V end was cut by 1 base, the J end by 5 bases, with 12 bases between. The CDR3 region is CASSLGQGWDEQYF. CDR3 coding DNA: TGTGCCAGCAGCTTAGGGCAGGGATGGGACGAGCAGTACTTC. Based on the CDR3 plus reference TRBV11-2 and TRBJ2-7, the full variable domain is EAGVAQSPRYKIIEKRQSVAFWCNPISGHATLYWYQQILGQGPKLLIQFQNNGVVDDSQLPKDRFSAERLKGVDSTLKIQPAKLEDSAVYLCASSLGQGWDEQYFGPGTRLTVT.

The chain couples TRBV10-3 to TRBJ1-4; weak D call: TRBD1 (6 bases). Trimming shortened V by 2 bases and J by 8 bases, and 12 bases separated the two germline ends. The CDR3 covers 14 residues. The germline CDR1 and CDR2 sequences are ENHRY and SYGVKD. The CDR3 protein is CAISERGAGEKLFF. Here the CDR3 DNA reads TGTGCCATCAGTGAGAGGGGGGCGGGCGAAAAACTGTTTTTT.

The chain employs TRBV15 and TRBJ1-2; no firm D call. CDR3 length: 16 amino acids. CDR1 and CDR2 from the germline V gene are LNHNV and YYDKDF (reference sequence). Trimming removed 3 bases at V and 1 base at J, with 15 bases between. The DNA for the CDR3 is TGTGCCACCAGCAGCCTCCGTGGTATTCTTAACTATGGCTACACCTTC. Residues: CATSSLRGILNYGYTF.

V and J are TRBV6-1 and TRBJ1-5; 10 bases are shared with TRBD1. V lost 3 bases, J lost 6 bases, and 2 bases stayed unmatched. CDR3 length: 14 residues. In germline, CDR1 is MNHNS, CDR2 SASEGT. CDR3 bases: TGTGCCAGCAGTGATGGACAGGGGGGTCAGCCCCAGCATTTT. It encodes CASSDGQGGQPQHF.

V and J are TRBV7-8 and TRBJ1-3; 12 nucleotides line up with TRBD1. The V and J ends lost 5 bases and 3 bases, in that order; junction bases with no gene match: 5. Germline CDR1 SGHVS, CDR2 FQNEAQ. The CDR3 sequence is 16 residues long. CDR3 coding DNA: TGTGCCAGCAGCGCGGGACAGGGGGCGGGTGGAAACACCATATATTTT. Translating gives CASSAGQGAGGNTIYF.

The rearrangement uses TRBV19 and TRBJ2-1; TRBD2 agrees at 9 bases. The germline gives CDR1 LNHDA, CDR2 SQIVND (reference sequence). CDR3 length: 17 residues. Trimming cost V 6 bases and J 9 bases; bases outside gene matches: 18. The CDR3 DNA reads as TGTGCCAGTAGCAACACGTATAGCGGGAGTCCAGGGGGTGAGCAGTTCTTC. Its translation is CASSNTYSGSPGGEQFF.